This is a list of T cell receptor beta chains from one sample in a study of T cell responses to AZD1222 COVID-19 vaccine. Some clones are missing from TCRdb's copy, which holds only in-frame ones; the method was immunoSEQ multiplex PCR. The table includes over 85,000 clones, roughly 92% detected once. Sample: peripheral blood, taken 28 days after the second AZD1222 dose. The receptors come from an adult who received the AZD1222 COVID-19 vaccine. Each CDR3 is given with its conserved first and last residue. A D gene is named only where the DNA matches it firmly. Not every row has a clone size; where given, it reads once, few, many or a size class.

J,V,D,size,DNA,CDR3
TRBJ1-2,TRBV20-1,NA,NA,TGCATCACCCTTAGTGGCTACACCTTC,CITLSGYTF
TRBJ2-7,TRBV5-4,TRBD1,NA,TGTGCCAGCAGCTTGGGCCGACAGGGACCCTACGAGCAGTACTTC,CASSLGRQGPYEQYF
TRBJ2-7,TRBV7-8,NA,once,TGTGCCAGCAGCTTAGTGGGCGGCAGGGACGAGCAGTACTTC,CASSLVGGRDEQYF
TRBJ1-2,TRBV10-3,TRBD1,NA,TGTGCCACTAGGGGGCGCGACTATGGCTACACCTTC,CATRGRDYGYTF
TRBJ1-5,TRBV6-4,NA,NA,TGTGCCAGCAGTGAACACCTAGGTCAGCCCCAGCATTTT,CASSEHLGQPQHF
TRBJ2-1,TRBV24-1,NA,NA,TGTGCCACCAGGGGTTCCGCACAGAGTGAGCAGTTCTTC,CATRGSAQSEQFF
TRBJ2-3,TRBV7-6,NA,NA,TGTGCCAGCAGCTTAGCCGACGGGACCGAACCCACAGATACGCAGTATTTT,CASSLADGTEPTDTQYF
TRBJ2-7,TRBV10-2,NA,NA,TGCGCCAGCTCGGGAACTACCTTCGAGCAGTACTTC,CASSGTTFEQYF
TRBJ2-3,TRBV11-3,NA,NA,TGTGCCAGCAGCTTAGATACTAGCACAGATACGCAGTATTTT,CASSLDTSTDTQYF
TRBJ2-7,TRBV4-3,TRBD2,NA,TGCGCCAGCAGCCAGTTTAGCGGGGGGGCGGAGTCCTACGAGCAGTACTTC,CASSQFSGGAESYEQYF
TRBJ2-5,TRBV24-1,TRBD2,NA,TGTGCCACCAGTGATTCCGGGACTAGCGGGCGTGAGACCCAGTACTTC,CATSDSGTSGRETQYF
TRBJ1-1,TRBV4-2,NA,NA,TGTGCCAGCAGCCAAGATCAGGGCCGGGGGACTGAAGCTTTCTTT,CASSQDQGRGTEAFF
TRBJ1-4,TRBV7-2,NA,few,TGTGCCAGCAGCGCCGGCAGTGAAAAACTGTTTTTT,CASSAGSEKLFF
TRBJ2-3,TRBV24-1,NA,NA,TGTGCCACCAGTGACGTGGACTACACAGATACGCAGTATTTT,CATSDVDYTDTQYF
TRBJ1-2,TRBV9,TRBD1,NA,TGTGCCAGCAGCACGCGACAGGGAAGTTATGGCTACACCTTC,CASSTRQGSYGYTF
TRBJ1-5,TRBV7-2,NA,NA,TGTGCCAGCAGCCCTGGGACCGGCTATAGCAATCAGCCCCAGCATTTT,CASSPGTGYSNQPQHF
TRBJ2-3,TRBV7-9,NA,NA,TGTGCCAGCAGCTTAACTTGGGGAATCACTAGCACAGATACGCAGTATTTT,CASSLTWGITSTDTQYF
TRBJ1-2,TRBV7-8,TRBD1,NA,TGTGCCAGCAGCTTAGTTGACAGGGTGAATGGCTACACCTTC,CASSLVDRVNGYTF
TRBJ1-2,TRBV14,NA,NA,TGTGCCAGCAGTCTCACTTTTCGAGGGGCGGGCTACACCTTC,CASSLTFRGAGYTF
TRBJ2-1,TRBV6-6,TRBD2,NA,TGTGCCAGCAGTCGGGACTACCAAATGGGATACAATGAGCAGTTCTTC,CASSRDYQMGYNEQFF
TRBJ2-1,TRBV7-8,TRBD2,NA,TGTGCCAGCAGCTTAGCGCGGGGGAGTGAGCAGTTCTTC,CASSLARGSEQFF
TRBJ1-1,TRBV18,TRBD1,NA,TGTGCCAGCTCACCACCGACAGGGCTCCAGAACACTGAAGCTTTCTTT,CASSPPTGLQNTEAFF
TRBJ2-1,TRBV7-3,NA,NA,TGTGCCAGCAGCTTACTCCGGACTATAAACAATGAGCAGTTCTTC,CASSLLRTINNEQFF
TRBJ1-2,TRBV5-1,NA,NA,TGCGCCAGCAGCCGGGAATCTAACTATGGCTACACCTTC,CASSRESNYGYTF
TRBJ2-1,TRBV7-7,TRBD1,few,TGTGCTAGCAGCCCCGGGACAGGGAATGGCAATGAGCAGTTCTTC,CASSPGTGNGNEQFF
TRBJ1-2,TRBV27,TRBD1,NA,TGTGCCAGCAGTTCGTTTCTGGGACAGGGGGCAACTGGCTACACCTTC,CASSSFLGQGATGYTF
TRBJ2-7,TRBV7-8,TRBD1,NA,TGTGCCAGCAAACCGGGACAGGCCTACGAGCAGTACTTC,CASKPGQAYEQYF
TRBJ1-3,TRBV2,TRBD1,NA,TGTGCCAGCATGGGGACAGGGGGAAACACCATATATTTT,CASMGTGGNTIYF
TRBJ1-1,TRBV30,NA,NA,TGTGCCTGGAGTGTTGGGAACACTGAAGCTTTCTTT,CAWSVGNTEAFF
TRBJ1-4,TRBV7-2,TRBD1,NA,TGTGCCAGCAGCTTCGGACAGGGGGCGAATGAAAAACTGTTTTTT,CASSFGQGANEKLFF